One sample yielded the 2 T cell receptor beta chains listed below, sequenced in a study of cytomegalovirus exposure and HLA in healthy donors. The PCR ran on 60 Vbeta and 13 Jbeta primers. The protocol was immunoSEQ multiplex PCR, while the TCRdb copy is restricted to in-frame clones and leaves out a portion. Seen here are 110,000 or so clones, 65% to 85% observed once, and the top ten hold about 5%. The sample was PBMCs. Receptors were obtained from a woman aged 30 to 39 in good health and CMV-seropositive.

The chain couples TRBV2 to TRBJ1-6; 8 bases agree with TRBD1. V shed 2 bases, J shed 10 bases, and the junction held 7 bases outside the gene matches. This CDR3 is built from 15 residues. Germline-derived CDR1 and CDR2 are SNHLY and FYNNEI. This chain's CDR3 is CASSESQGAKSPLHF. The CDR3 coding sequence is TGTGCCAGCAGTGAATCTCAGGGGGCGAAGTCACCCCTCCACTTT.

This clone is a singleton in its sample. This sequence joins TRBV19 and TRBJ2-5, with 7 positions matching TRBD1. Gene TRBJ2-7 matches the end of the DNA better, so the J call may be wrong. The germline CDR1 and CDR2 sequences are LNHDA and SQIVND (reference sequence). The CDR3 loop spans 14 amino acids. CDR3: CASSLWDSPAEQYF. Written as DNA, the CDR3 is TGTGCCAGTAGTCTATGGGACAGTCCAGCCGAGCAGTACTTC.